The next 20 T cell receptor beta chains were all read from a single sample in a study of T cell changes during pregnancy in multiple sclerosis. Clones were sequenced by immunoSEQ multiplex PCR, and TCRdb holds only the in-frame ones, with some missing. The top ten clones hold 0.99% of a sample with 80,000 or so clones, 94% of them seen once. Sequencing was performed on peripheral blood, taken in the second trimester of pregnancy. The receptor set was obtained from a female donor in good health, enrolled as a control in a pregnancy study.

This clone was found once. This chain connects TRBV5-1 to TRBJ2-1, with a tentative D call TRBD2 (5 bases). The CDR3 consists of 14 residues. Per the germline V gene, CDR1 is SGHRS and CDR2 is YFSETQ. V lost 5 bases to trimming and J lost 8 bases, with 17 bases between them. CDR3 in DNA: TGCGCCAGCAGGATAGCGAGTATGGTTTATGAGCAGTTCTTC. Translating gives CASRIASMVYEQFF.

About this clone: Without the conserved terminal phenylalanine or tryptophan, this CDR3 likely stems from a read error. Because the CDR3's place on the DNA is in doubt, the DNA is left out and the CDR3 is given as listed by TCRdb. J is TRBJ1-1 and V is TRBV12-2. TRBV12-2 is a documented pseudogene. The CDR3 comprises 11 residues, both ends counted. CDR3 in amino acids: CASPLLRAAPD.

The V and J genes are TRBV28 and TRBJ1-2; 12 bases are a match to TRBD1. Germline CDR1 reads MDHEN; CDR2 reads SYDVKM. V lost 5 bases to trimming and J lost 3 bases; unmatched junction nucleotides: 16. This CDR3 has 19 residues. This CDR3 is CASSNFGRDRGLWDYGYTF. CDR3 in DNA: TGTGCCAGCAGTAATTTTGGAAGGGACAGGGGGCTCTGGGACTATGGCTACACCTTC.

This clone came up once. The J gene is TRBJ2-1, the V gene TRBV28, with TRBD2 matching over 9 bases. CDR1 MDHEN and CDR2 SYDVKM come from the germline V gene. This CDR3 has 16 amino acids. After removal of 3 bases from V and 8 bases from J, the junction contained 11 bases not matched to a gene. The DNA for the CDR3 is TGTGCCAGCAGTTTCCCTGCGGCGGGAGGGCCTTATGAGCAGTTCTTC. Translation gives CASSFPAAGGPYEQFF.

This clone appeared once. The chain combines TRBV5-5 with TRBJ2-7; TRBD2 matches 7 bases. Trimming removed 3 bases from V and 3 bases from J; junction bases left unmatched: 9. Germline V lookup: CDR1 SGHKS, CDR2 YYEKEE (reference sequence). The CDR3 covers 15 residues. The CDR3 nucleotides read TGTGCCAGCAGCTCCTCCATGACTAGCATCTACGAGCAGTACTTC. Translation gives CASSSSMTSIYEQYF.

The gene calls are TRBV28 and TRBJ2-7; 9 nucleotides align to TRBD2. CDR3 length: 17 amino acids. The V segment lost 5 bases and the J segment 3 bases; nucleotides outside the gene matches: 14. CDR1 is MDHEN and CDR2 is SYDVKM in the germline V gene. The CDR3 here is CASSLVAGAGGDYEQYF. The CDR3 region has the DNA TGTGCCAGCAGTCTCGTTGCCGGGGCGGGAGGGGACTACGAGCAGTACTTC.

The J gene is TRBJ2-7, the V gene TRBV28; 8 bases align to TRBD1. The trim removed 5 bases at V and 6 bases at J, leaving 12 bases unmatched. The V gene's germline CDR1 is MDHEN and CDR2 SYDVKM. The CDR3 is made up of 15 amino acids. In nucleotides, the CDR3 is TGTGCCAGCAGTCAATCCGGGACAGGTTCTTCCGAGCAGTACTTC. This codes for CASSQSGTGSSEQYF.

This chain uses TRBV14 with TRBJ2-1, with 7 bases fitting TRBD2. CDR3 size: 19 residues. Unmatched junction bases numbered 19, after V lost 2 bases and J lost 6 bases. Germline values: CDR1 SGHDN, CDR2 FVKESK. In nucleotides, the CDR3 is TGTGCCAGCAGCCAAATACGAGGTCTGTCCCGGGAGGTGACCAATGAGCAGTTCTTC. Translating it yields CASSQIRGLSREVTNEQFF.

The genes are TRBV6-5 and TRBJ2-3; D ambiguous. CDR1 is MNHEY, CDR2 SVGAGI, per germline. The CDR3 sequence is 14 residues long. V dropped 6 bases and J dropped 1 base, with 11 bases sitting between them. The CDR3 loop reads CASSNRPRTDTQYF. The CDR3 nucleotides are TGTGCCAGCAGCAACAGACCTCGCACAGATACGCAGTATTTT.

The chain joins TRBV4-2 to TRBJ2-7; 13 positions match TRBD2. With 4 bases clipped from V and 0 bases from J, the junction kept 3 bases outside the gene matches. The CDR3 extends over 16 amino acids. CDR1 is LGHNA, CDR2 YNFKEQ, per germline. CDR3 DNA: TGTGCCAGCAGCCGAGGGACTAGCGGGGACTCCTACGAGCAGTACTTC. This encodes CASSRGTSGDSYEQYF.

In nucleotides, the CDR3 is TGTGCCAGCAGCGTACAGGGCGCCCGCCGGTCTGGCTACACCTTC. This codes for CASSVQGARRSGYTF. J is TRBJ1-2 and V is TRBV13; TRBD1 might be the D (6 bases). The germline V gene encodes CDR1 PRHDT and CDR2 FYEKMQ (reference sequence). The CDR3 length is 15 residues. The V end lost 5 bases, the J end lost 7 bases, and 20 bases lay between the germline ends.

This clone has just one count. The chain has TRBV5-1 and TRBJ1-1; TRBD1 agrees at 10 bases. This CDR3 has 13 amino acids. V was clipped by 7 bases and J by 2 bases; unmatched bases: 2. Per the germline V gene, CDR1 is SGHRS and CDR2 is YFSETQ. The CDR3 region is CASGQGVNTEAFF. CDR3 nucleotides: TGCGCCAGCGGACAGGGGGTCAACACTGAAGCTTTCTTT.

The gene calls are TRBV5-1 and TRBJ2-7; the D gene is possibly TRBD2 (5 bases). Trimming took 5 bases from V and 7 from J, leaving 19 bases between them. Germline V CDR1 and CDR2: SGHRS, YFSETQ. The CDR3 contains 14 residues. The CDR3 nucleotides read TGCGCCAGCAGTCTAACTTCGAGGGATGGAGAGCAGTACTTC. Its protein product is CASSLTSRDGEQYF.

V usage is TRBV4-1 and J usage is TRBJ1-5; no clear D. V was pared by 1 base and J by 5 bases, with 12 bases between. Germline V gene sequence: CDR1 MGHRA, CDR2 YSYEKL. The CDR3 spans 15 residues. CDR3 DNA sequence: TGCGCCAGCAGCCAAGCTCCCGTTCCAGATCAGCCCCAGCATTTT. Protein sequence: CASSQAPVPDQPQHF.

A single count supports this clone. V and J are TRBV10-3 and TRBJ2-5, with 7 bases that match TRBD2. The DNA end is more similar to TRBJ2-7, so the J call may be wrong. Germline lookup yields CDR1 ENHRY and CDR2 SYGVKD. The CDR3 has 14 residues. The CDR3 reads CAITSAGDSYEQYF. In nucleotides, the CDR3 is TGTGCCATCACTTCGGCGGGGGACTCCTACGAGCAGTACTTC.

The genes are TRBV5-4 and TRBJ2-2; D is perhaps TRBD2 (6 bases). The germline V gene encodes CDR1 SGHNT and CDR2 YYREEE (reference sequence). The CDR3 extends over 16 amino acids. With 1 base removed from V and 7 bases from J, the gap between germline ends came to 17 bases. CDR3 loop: CASSLRYAGKDGELFF. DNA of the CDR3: TGTGCCAGCAGCTTGAGGTATGCGGGGAAGGACGGGGAGCTGTTTTTT.

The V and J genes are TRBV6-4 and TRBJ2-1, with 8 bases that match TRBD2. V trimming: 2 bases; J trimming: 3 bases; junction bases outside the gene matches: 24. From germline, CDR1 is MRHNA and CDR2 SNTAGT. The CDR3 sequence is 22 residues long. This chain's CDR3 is CASSDGDLDRTSTSPFYNEQFF. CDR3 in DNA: TGTGCCAGCAGTGACGGGGACCTTGATAGGACTAGCACCTCACCGTTCTACAATGAGCAGTTCTTC.

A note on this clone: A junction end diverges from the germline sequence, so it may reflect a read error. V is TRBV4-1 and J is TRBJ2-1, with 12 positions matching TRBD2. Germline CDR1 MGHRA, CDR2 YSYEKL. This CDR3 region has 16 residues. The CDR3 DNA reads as TGCGCCAGCAGCCAATCTTCTAGCGGGAGGGCCCCGTCGGGGCTCTTC. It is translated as CASSQSSSGRAPSGLF.

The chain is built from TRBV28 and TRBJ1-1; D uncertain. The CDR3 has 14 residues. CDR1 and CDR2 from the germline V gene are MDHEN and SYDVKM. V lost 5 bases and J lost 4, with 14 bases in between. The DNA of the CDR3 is TGTGCCAGCAGTCACAATCCGGGGATCACTGAAGCTTTCTTT. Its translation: CASSHNPGITEAFF.

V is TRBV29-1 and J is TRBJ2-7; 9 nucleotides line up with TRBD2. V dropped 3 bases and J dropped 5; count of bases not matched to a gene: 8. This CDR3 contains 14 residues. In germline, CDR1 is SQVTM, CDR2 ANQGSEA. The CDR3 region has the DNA TGCAGCGTTGAGGTCGGGCGGGAGGGCAACGAGCAGTACTTC. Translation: CSVEVGREGNEQYF.